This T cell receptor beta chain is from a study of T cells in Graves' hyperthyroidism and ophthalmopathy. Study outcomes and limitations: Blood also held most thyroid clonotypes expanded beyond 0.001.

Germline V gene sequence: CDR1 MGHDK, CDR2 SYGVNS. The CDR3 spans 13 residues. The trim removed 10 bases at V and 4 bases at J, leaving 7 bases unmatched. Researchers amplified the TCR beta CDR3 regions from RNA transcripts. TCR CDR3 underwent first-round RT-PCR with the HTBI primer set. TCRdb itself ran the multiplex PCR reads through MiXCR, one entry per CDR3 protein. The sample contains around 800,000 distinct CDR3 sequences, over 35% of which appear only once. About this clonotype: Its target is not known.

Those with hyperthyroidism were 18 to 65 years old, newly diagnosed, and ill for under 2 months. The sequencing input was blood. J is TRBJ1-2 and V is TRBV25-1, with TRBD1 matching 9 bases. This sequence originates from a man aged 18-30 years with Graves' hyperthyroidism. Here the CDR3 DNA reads TGTGCCACCGACGGACAGGGGATCTATGGCTACACCTTC. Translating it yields CATDGQGIYGYTF.